This T cell receptor beta chain was sequenced during a study of CD8+CD57+ T cells in acquired aplastic anemia. This clonotype was counted once. At one end the junction does not follow the germline gene, possibly because of a read error. Sequencing was done on patients that had shown CD8+CD57+ cell expansion by flow cytometry. Germline CDR1 is LNHDA and CDR2 is SQIVND (reference sequence). The CDR3 contains 14 residues. The TCR beta profiling, which covered VDJ combination and CDR3 sequence, was carried out using genomic DNA as the template. Via MiXCR, TCRdb re-called the reads, giving one row per CDR3 protein. Altogether about 200,000 distinct CDR3 sequences are present, almost 50% being singletons, with the ten largest covering 15% to 20%.

Input material: sorted CD4+, CD8+, or CD8+CD57+ T cells (not recorded which) from PBMCs. The chain joins TRBV19 to TRBJ1-2, with TRBD1 matching over 8 bases. The sequence derives from a human donor with aplastic anemia. In DNA form, the CDR3 reads TGTGCCAGTAGTATGGACAGGGAGTCCGATGGCTACACCTTT. Translated, it gives CASSMDRESDGYTF.